This T cell receptor (beta chain) is drawn from a study of blood T cells in healthy people across ages. It was with a sample-barcoded 5' primer and a J-beta primer mix that a second PCR of roughly 7 to 11 cycles was run. Every single cDNA molecule received a tag from a template-switch adaptor with 12 random nucleotides. MiXCR was run by TCRdb on the 5' RACE reads, yielding one entry per CDR3 protein. Among roughly 800,000 distinct CDR3 sequences, about three fifths were seen once, and the ten largest hold roughly 22%. Germline CDR1 reads MNHEY; CDR2 reads SVGEGT. V shed 0 bases and J shed 2 bases, with 14 bases lying between them. The CDR3 contains 16 residues. This clonotype was seen a few times. Investigators took around 11 milliliters of peripheral blood from every donor. There were at least 5 micrograms of total RNA extracted from every sample.

The V call is TRBV6-2 or TRBV6-3, the J call TRBJ2-7, with D perhaps matching TRBD2 (5 bases). The clonotype originates from a young man in good health. Sequencing was done on a sample of blood. The CDR3 DNA sequence: TGTGCCAGCAGTTACTCCCGTTCCAGCGGTACCTACGAGCAGTACTTC. It codes for CASSYSRSSGTYEQYF.